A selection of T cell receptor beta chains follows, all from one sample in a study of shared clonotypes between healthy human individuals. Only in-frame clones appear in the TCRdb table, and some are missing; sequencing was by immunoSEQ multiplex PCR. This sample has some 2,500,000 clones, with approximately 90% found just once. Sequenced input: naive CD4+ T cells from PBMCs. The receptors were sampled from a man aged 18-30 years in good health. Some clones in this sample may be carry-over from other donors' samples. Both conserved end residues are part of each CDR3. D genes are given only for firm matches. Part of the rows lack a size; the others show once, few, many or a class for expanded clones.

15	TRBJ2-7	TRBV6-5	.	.	CASSLGLLGGYEQYF	TGTGCCAGCAGTTTGGGACTTCTCGGGGGCTACGAGCAGTACTTC
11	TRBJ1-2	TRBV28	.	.	CASLKVSGYTF	TGTGCCAGCCTTAAAGTGAGCGGCTACACCTTC
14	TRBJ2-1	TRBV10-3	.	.	CAISGGRATNEQFF	TGTGCCATCAGTGGTGGGAGAGCAACCAATGAGCAGTTCTTC
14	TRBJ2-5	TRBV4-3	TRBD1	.	CASSPDREGETQYF	TGCGCCAGCAGTCCGGACAGGGAAGGGGAGACCCAGTACTTC
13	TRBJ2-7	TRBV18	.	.	CASSPEMVSEQYF	TGTGCCAGCTCACCAGAGATGGTAAGCGAGCAGTACTTC
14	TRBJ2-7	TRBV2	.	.	CASKGLLAIYEQYF	TGTGCCAGCAAGGGCCTCCTAGCGATCTACGAGCAGTACTTC
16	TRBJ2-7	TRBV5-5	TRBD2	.	CASSPAGTSGSYEQYF	TGTGCCAGCAGCCCGGCCGGGACTAGCGGCTCCTACGAGCAGTACTTC
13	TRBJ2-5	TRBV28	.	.	CASSLYGGETQYF	TGTGCCAGCAGTTTGTATGGGGGAGAGACCCAGTACTTC
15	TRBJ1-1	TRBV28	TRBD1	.	CASLRGQIMNTEAFF	TGTGCCAGCCTGAGGGGGCAGATCATGAACACTGAAGCTTTCTTT
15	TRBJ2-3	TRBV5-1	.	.	CASSLRGTQGDTQYF	TGCGCCAGCAGCTTAAGAGGGACGCAAGGAGATACGCAGTATTTT
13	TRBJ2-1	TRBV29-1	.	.	CSVGRGGWGEQFF	TGCAGCGTTGGAAGGGGGGGCTGGGGTGAGCAGTTCTTC
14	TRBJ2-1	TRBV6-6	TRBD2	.	CASSHRTSGRAVVF	TGTGCCAGCAGCCACCGGACTAGCGGGAGGGCTGTGGTCTTC
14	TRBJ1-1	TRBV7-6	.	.	CASSLVEGTPEAFF	TGTGCCAGCAGCTTAGTGGAGGGGACACCTGAAGCTTTCTTT
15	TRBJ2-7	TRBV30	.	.	CAWSPPPRALYEQYF	TGTGCCTGGAGTCCCCCCCCCAGAGCCCTCTACGAGCAGTACTTC
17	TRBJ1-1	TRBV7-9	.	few	CASSSHSGRVPLNEAFF	TGTGCCAGCAGCTCCCATAGTGGCCGGGTCCCCTTGAATGAAGCTTTCTTT
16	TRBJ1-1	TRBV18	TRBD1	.	CASSPQTGARNTEAFF	TGTGCCAGCTCACCACAAACAGGGGCCCGGAACACTGAAGCTTTCTTT
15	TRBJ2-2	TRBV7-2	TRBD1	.	CASSSQGAGTGELFF	TGTGCCAGCAGCTCACAGGGGGCCGGCACCGGGGAGCTGTTTTTT
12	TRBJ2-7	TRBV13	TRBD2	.	CASSATGGEQYF	TGTGCCAGCAGCGCGACGGGGGGCGAGCAGTACTTC
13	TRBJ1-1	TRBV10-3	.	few	CAIAGEAPTEAFF	TGTGCCATCGCAGGTGAGGCGCCCACTGAAGCTTTCTTT
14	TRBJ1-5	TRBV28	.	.	CASSGNAGDQPQHF	TGTGCCAGCAGTGGGAACGCAGGCGATCAGCCCCAGCATTTT
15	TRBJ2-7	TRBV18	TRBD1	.	CASSLHRDRTYEQYF	TGTGCCAGCTCACTTCACCGGGACAGGACTTACGAGCAGTACTTC
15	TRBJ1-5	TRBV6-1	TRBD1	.	CASSEQDRGNQPQHF	TGTGCCAGCAGTGAACAGGACAGGGGGAACCAGCCCCAGCATTTT
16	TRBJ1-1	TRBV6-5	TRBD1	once	CASSWSQGAPGTEAFF	TGTGCCAGCAGTTGGTCACAGGGGGCGCCGGGCACTGAAGCTTTCTTT
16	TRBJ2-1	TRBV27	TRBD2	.	CASSTGLASFYNEQFF	TGTGCCAGCAGTACGGGACTAGCGAGCTTCTACAATGAGCAGTTCTTC
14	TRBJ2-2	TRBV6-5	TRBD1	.	CASSLQGLSGELFF	TGTGCCAGCAGTTTACAGGGGTTATCCGGGGAGCTGTTTTTT
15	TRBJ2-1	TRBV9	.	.	CASSVGLISYNEQFF	TGTGCCAGCAGCGTAGGACTGATCTCCTACAATGAACAGTTCTTC
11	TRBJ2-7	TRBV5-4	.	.	CASSGNYEQYF	TGTGCCAGCAGTGGGAACTACGAGCAGTACTTC
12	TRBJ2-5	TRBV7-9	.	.	CASSSGQETQYF	TGTGCCAGCAGCTCCGGGCAAGAGACCCAGTACTTC
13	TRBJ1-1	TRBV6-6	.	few	CASFTAGDTEAFF	TGTGCCAGCTTCACCGCCGGGGACACTGAAGCTTTCTTT
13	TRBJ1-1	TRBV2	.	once	CASSENPRTGAFF	TGTGCCAGCAGTGAAAACCCGAGAACAGGAGCTTTCTTT
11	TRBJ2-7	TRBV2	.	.	CASSGRSRNVF	TGTGCCAGCAGTGGAAGGAGTCGGAACGTCTTC
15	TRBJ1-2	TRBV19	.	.	CASTVERGGSYGYTF	TGTGCCAGTACCGTGGAGAGAGGAGGATCCTATGGCTACACCTTC
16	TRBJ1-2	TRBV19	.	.	CASSPRLTSANYGYTF	TGTGCCAGTAGTCCGCGCCTGACTTCAGCCAACTATGGCTACACCTTC
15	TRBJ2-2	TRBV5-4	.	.	CASSGAGWGTGELFF	TGTGCCAGCAGCGGGGCGGGGTGGGGCACCGGGGAGCTGTTTTTT
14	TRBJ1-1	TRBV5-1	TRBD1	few	CASRGQGQSTEAFF	TGCGCCAGCAGGGGACAGGGTCAATCCACTGAAGCTTTCTTT
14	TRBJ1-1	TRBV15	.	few	CATSRDPLNTEAFF	TGTGCCACCAGCAGAGATCCCCTGAACACTGAAGCTTTCTTT
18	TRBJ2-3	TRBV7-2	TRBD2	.	CASSLFLAGVGGTDTQYF	TGTGCCAGCAGCTTATTTCTAGCGGGAGTGGGGGGCACAGATACGCAGTATTTT
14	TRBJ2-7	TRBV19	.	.	CASSRESSSYEQYF	TGTGCCAGCAGCAGGGAAAGTTCTTCCTACGAGCAGTACTTC
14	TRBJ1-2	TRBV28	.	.	CASSLPTLNYGYTF	TGTGCCAGCAGCCTTCCTACCCTTAACTATGGCTACACCTTC
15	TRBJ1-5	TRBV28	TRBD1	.	CASSVTGAGNQPQHF	TGTGCCAGCAGTGTGACAGGGGCCGGCAATCAGCCCCAGCATTTT
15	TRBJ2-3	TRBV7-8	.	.	CASSLGTRRTDTQYF	TGTGCCAGCAGCTTGGGGACTCGCCGCACAGATACGCAGTATTTT
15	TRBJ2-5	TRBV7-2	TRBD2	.	CASSFFTSGSETQYF	TGTGCCAGCAGCTTTTTCACTAGCGGGTCGGAGACCCAGTACTTC
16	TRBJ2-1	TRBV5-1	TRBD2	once	CASSLSGGRADNEQFF	TGCGCCAGCAGCTTAAGCGGCGGGAGGGCAGACAATGAGCAGTTCTTC
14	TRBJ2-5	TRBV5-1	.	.	CASSLGVGEETQYF	TGCGCCAGCAGCTTGGGGGTCGGAGAAGAGACCCAGTACTTC
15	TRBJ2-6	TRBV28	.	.	CASSSGSPGANVLTF	TGTGCCAGCAGTTCCGGGAGTCCTGGGGCCAACGTCCTGACTTTC
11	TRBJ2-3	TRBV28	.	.	CASTALDTQYF	TGTGCCAGCACGGCCCTTGATACGCAGTATTTT
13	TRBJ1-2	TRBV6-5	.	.	CASSYSGSDGYTF	TGTGCCAGCAGTTACTCCGGCAGTGATGGCTACACCTTC
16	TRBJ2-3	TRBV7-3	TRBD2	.	CASSLAGTSGSYTQYF	TGTGCCAGCAGCTTAGCCGGGACTAGCGGGAGTTATACGCAGTATTTT
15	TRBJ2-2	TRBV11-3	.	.	CASSLEGANTGELFF	TGTGCCAGCAGCTTAGAAGGGGCTAACACCGGGGAGCTGTTTTTT
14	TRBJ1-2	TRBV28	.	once	CASSQPAGTGGYTF	TGTGCCAGCAGTCAACCCGCCGGGACCGGGGGCTACACCTTC
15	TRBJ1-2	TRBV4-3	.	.	CASSQGEATNYGYTF	TGCGCCAGCAGCCAAGGGGAGGCAACTAACTATGGCTACACCTTC
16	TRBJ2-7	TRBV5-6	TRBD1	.	CASSSGQGKAPYEQYF	TGTGCCAGCAGCTCCGGACAGGGAAAAGCTCCCTACGAGCAGTACTTC
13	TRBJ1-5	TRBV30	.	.	CAWSVGPVQPQHF	TGTGCCTGGAGTGTAGGGCCCGTTCAGCCCCAGCATTTT
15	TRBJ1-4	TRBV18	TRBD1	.	CASSPDRVRSEKLFF	TGTGCCAGCTCACCAGACAGGGTGAGGAGTGAAAAACTGTTTTTT
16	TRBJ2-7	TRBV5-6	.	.	CASSLAGGFTFYEQYF	TGTGCCAGCAGCTTGGCCGGGGGCTTCACCTTCTACGAGCAGTACTTC
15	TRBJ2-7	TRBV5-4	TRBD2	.	CASSSGTSGNYEQYF	TGTGCCAGCAGCTCCGGGACTAGCGGGAACTACGAGCAGTACTTC
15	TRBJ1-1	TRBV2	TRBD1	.	CASSVLGQGNTEAFF	TGTGCCAGCAGTGTTCTGGGACAGGGGAACACTGAAGCTTTCTTT
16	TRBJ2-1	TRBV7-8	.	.	CASSPLYRLTKVEQFF	TGTGCCAGCAGCCCACTGTATAGACTTACTAAGGTTGAGCAGTTCTTC
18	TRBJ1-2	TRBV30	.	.	CAWSVRWGESSADYGYTF	TGTGCCTGGAGTGTTCGGTGGGGGGAGTCTTCAGCGGACTATGGCTACACCTTC
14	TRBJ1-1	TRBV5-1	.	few	CASSLGAVNTEAFF	TGCGCCAGCAGCTTGGGGGCAGTCAACACTGAAGCTTTCTTT